The subject of this entry is one T cell receptor (beta chain). CDR3 length equals 13 residues. Trimming stripped 7 bases from V and 2 bases from J, with 13 bases between. Germline loops: CDR1 DFQATT, CDR2 SNEGSKA (reference sequence). PCR was performed a second time for roughly 7 to 12 cycles using a sample-barcoded 5' primer and a J-beta primer mix. TCRdb re-called the 5' RACE reads with MiXCR, one entry per CDR3 protein. Found here are about 1.1 million distinct CDR3 sequences, under 40% of them singletons; the top ten hold over 10%. The sample is drawn from a study of blood T cells in healthy people across ages.

The source material was blood. This rearrangement joins TRBV20-1 to TRBJ2-3; D unclear. The origin of this receptor is a man aged 18 to 29 in good health. The CDR3 sequence: CSEAHGSTDTQYF. The CDR3 DNA reads as TGCAGTGAGGCGCACGGCTCCACAGATACGCAGTATTTT.